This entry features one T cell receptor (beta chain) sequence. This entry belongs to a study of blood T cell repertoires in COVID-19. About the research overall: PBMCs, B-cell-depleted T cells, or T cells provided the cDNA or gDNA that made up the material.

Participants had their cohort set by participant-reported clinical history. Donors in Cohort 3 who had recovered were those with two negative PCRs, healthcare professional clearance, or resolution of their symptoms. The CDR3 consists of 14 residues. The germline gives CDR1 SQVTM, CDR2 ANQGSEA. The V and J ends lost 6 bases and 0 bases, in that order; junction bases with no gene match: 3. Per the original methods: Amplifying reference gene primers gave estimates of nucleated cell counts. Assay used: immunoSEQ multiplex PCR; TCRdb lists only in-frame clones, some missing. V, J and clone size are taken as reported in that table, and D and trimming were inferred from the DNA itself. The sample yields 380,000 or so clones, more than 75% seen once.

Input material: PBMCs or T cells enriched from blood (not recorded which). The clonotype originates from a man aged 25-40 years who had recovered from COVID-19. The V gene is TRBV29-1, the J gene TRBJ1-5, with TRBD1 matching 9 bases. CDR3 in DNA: TGCAGCGTGGGACAGGGACGTAGCAATCAGCCCCAGCATTTT. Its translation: CSVGQGRSNQPQHF.